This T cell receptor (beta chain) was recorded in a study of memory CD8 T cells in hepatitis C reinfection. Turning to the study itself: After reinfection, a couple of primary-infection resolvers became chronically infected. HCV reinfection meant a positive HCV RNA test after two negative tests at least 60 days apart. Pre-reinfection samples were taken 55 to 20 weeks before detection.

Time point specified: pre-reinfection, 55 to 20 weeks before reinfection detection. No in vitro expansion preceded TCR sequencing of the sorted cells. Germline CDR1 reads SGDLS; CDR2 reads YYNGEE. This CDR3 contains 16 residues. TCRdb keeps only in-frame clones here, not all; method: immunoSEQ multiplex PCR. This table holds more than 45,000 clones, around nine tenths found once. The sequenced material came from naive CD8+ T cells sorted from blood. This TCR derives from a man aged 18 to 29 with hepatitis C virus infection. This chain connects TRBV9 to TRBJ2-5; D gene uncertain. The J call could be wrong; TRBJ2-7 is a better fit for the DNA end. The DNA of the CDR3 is TGTGCCAGCAGCGTAGATGTGGGTTGGGACTCCTACGAGCAGTACTTC. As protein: CASSVDVGWDSYEQYF.